This TCR beta chain came from a study of cytomegalovirus exposure and HLA in healthy donors. Study-level information: In a previous analysis, 117 million unique TCR beta sequences were found from about 179 million T cells. General study results and limits: It was likely that a cluster of highly shared sequence variants was a sequencing artifact.

For this clone: What it binds is unknown.

It was with 60 Vbeta and 13 Jbeta primers that the PCR ran. Generated by immunoSEQ multiplex PCR, the TCRdb table keeps only in-frame clones and is missing some. The sample carries 200,000 or so clones, 80% to 85% recorded once. The sequence derives from a boy between 10 and 17 years old in good health and CMV-seronegative. Sequenced material: PBMCs.

The CDR3 sequence is CASRYSGSNNEQFF. The DNA of the CDR3 is TGTGCCAGTCGCTATTCCGGGAGTAACAATGAGCAGTTCTTC. V usage is TRBV28 and J usage is TRBJ2-1; possibly TRBD2 for D (6 bases). V dropped 9 bases and J dropped 5 bases, with 17 bases sitting between them. The CDR3 length is 14 residues. CDR1 is MDHEN and CDR2 is SYDVKM in the germline V gene.